The T cell receptor beta chain described here comes from a study of T cell responses to AZD1222 COVID-19 vaccine. The repertoire was sequenced with immunoSEQ multiplex PCR; TCRdb's copy has only in-frame clones and lacks some. Of 95,000 to 100,000 clones in the sample, over 85% are singletons; the top ten hold about an eighth. Broader study findings: The donor group comprised mostly white British people and more females; the analysis possibly underestimated clonal diversity.

Germline-derived CDR1 and CDR2 are GTSNPN and SVGIG (reference sequence). The CDR3 covers 13 residues. As for this clone: Its antigen is not known. Sequence at one end of the junction differs from germline and may be a read error.

The starting material was peripheral blood, obtained on day 0 of AZD1222 vaccination. The chain couples TRBV30 to TRBJ1-5; D is unresolved. The sequence came from an adult in good health. The CDR3 region has the DNA TGCGCGAGTGCGCCGGCAGGCAATCAGCCCCAGCATTTT. It encodes CASAPAGNQPQHF.